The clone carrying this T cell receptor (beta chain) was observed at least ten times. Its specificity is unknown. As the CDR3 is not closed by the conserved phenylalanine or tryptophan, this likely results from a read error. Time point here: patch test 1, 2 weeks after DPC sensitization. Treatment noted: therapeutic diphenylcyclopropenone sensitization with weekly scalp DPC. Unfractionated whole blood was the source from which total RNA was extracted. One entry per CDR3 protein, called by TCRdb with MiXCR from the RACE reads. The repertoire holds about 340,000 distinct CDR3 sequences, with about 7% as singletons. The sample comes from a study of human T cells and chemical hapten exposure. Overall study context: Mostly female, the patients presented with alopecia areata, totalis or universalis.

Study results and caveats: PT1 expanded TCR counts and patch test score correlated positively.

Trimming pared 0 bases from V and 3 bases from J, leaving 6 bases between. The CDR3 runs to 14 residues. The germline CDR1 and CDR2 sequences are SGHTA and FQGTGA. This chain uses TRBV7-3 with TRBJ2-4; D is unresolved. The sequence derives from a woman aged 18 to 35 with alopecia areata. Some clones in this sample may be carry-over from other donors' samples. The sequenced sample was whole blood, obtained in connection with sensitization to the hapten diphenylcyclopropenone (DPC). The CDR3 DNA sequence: TGTGCCAGCAGCTTAACGGGTGGCAAAAACATTCAGTACTCC. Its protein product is CASSLTGGKNIQYS.